This T cell receptor beta chain was found in a study of T cells in localized non-small cell lung cancer (TCRdb year 2020). The study in broad terms: The study examined T cell repertoires in 200 to 250 patients with early-stage NSCLC and compared tumors with uninvolved tumor-adjacent lungs. The cohort was made up of some 240 treatment-naive NSCLC patients whose localized lung tumors had been resected. Of the NSCLC patients, 120 to 150 were male and approximately 97 were female, and the mean age was approximately 66 years.

At diagnosis, tumor, uninvolved tumor-adjacent lung and peripheral blood were collected and then preserved as a mix of FFPE and fresh-frozen material. For TCR repertoire profiling, the blood samples were analyzed as peripheral blood mononuclear cells. From cysteine to phenylalanine, the CDR3 is 17 amino acids long. Only the CDR3 region is kept as DNA, spanning 51 bases read in frame from base 1. In the germline V gene, CDR1 corresponds to SGHVS and CDR2 to FQNEAQ. V loses 4 bases, J loses 7 bases, and the germline ends lie 22 bases apart. Here is what the overall study found, with its caveats: Because of the exploratory design, TCR variables were selected using unadjusted p-values without false-discovery rate correction. Uninvolved tumor-adjacent lung showed the highest T cell clonality, higher than tumor, which suggests more focused antigenic responses in the adjacent lung. A median of 57 of the top 100 tumor clones turned up in the paired uninvolved adjacent lung, and about 28 of those clones also ranked among the top 100 of that same adjacent lung. Higher blood T cell density associated with longer overall survival, while higher adjacent-lung clonality associated with shorter survival. Because multi-region tumor sequencing was not done, intratumor heterogeneity could not be ruled out.

As to this clone: Its antigen remains undetermined. Per-base quality was not reported, and no clone a single base away is much larger than it.

The immunoSEQ Assay was used to sequence TCR beta CDR3 regions from DNA. In the source study's methods: To compute T cell density, TCR beta template counts were normalized to usable DNA, which was estimated by amplifying housekeeping genes. The preseqR package was used to estimate richness by extrapolating to 400,000 templates for PBMC samples and to 120,000 templates for tissue samples. Clonality was defined as one minus Pielou's evenness. Tissue-enriched TCRs were identified by differential abundance testing using productive amino-acid clonotypes, minimum total count 5 and alpha 0.1. The Jaccard Index and the Morisita Overlap Index were used to quantify repertoire overlap between compartments. GLIPH grouped TCR beta CDR3s together with public tetramer-defined viral CDR3s, and a viral motif had to include at least three viral sequences and show V-gene enrichment. TCRdb retrieved this table from immuneACCESS and kept in-frame rearrangements only. Not all clones are present; in checked studies, unresolved V genes account for under half, and no reason is known for the remainder. V, J and clone size derive from that table, while D and trimming were established from the DNA sequence. Here the sample has roughly 30,000 clones; around 90% occur a single time. The ten largest clones represent roughly 2.9% of the sample.

This receptor was obtained from a female donor over 55 with stage I lung adenocarcinoma. The chain links TRBV7-8 with TRBJ2-2; the D segment might be TRBD1 or TRBD2, since each matches 5 bases. Sequenced material: peripheral blood, taken before any cancer treatment. The CDR3 reads as follows: CASSYYRDPLYGGELFF. In nucleotides, the sequence is TGTGCCAGCAGCTATTACCGGGACCCACTCTATGGCGGGGAGCTGTTTTTT.